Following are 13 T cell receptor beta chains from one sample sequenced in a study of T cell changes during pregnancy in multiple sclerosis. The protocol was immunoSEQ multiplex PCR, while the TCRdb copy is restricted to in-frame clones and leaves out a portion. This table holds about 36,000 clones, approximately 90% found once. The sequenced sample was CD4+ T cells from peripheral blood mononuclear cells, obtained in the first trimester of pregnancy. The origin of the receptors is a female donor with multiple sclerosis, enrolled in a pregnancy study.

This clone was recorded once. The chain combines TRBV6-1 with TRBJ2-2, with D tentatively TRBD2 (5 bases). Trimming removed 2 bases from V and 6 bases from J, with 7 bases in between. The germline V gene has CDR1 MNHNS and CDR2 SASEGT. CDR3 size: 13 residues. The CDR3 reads CASSEKRSGELFF. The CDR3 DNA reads TGTGCCAGCAGTGAAAAGCGGTCCGGGGAGCTGTTTTTT.

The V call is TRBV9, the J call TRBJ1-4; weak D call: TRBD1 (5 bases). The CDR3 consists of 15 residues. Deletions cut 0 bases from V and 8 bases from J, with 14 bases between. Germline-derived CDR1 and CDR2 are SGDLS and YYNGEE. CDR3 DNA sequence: TGTGCCAGCAGCGTAGCGTATGGGGCAGGGGAAAAACTGTTTTTT. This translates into CASSVAYGAGEKLFF.

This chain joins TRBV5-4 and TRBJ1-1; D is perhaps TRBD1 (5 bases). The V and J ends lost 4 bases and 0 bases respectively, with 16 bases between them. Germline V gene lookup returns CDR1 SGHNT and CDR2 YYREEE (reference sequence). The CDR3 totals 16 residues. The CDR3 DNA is TGTGCCAGCAGCCCGGGACGGGAGATTTTGAACACTGAAGCTTTCTTT. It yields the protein CASSPGREILNTEAFF.

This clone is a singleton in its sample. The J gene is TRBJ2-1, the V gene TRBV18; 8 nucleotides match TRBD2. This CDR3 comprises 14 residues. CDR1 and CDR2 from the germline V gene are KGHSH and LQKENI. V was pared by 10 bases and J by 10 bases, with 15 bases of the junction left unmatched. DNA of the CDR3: TGTGCCACCCACCTAGCGGGCGGAGAAGACGAGCAGTTCTTC. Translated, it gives CATHLAGGEDEQFF.

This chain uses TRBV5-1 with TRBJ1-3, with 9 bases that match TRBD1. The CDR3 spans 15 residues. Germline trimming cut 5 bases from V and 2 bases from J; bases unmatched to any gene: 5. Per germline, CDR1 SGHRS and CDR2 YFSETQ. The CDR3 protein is CASSPGTGPGNTIYF. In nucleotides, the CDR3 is TGCGCCAGCAGTCCCGGGACAGGGCCTGGAAACACCATATATTTT.

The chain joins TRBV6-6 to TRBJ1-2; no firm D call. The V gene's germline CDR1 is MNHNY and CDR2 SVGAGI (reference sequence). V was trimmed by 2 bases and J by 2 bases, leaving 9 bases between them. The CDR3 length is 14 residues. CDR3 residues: CASSYQVTNYGYTF. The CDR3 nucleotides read TGTGCCAGCAGTTACCAGGTGACCAACTATGGCTACACCTTC.

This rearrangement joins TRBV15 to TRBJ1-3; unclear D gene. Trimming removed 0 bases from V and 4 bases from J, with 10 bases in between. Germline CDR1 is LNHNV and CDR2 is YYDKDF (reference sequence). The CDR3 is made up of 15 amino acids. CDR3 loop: CATSRDLSGGNTIYF. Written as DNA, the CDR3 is TGTGCCACCAGCAGAGATCTATCCGGGGGAAACACCATATATTTT.

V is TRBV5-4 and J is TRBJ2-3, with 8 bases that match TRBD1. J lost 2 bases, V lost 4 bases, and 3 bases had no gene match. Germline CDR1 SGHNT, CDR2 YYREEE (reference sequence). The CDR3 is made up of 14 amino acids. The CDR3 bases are TGTGCCAGCAGCCCACAGGGGGTCACAGATACGCAGTATTTT. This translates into CASSPQGVTDTQYF.

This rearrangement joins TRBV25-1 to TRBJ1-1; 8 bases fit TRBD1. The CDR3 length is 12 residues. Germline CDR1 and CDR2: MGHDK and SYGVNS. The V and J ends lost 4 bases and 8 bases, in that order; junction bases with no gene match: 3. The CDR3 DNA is TGTGCCAGCAGTGTTTACAGGGGGGAAGCTTTCTTT. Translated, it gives CASSVYRGEAFF.

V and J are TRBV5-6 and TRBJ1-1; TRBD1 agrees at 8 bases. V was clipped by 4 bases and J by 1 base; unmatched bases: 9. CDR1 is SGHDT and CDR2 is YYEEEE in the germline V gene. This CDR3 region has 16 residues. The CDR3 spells CASSTDRGGGNTEAFF. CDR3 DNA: TGTGCCAGCAGCACCGACAGGGGTGGAGGGAACACTGAAGCTTTCTTT.

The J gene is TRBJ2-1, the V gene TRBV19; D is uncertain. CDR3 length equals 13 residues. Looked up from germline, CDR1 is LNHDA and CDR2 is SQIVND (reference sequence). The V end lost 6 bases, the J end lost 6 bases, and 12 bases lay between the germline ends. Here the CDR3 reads CASSPVLGNEQFF. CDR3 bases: TGTGCCAGTAGCCCGGTCCTCGGCAATGAGCAGTTCTTC.

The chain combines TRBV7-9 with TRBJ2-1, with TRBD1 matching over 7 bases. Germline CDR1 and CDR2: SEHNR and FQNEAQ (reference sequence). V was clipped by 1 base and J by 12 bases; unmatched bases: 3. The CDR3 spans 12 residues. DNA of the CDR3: TGTGCCAGCAGCTTAGAGACAGGGCGGCAGTTCTTC. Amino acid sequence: CASSLETGRQFF.

Written as DNA, the CDR3 is TGCGCCAGCAGGCGTGAACTTCCCAATGAAAAACTGTTTTTT. Translated, it gives CASRRELPNEKLFF. This chain uses TRBV5-1 with TRBJ1-4; D call uncertain. From germline, CDR1 is SGHRS and CDR2 YFSETQ. The V end was cut by 5 bases, the J end by 5 bases, with 13 bases between. The CDR3 extends over 14 amino acids.